Below, 18 T cell receptor beta chains from the same sample are listed, as sequenced in a study of human T cells and chemical hapten exposure. Time point defined: pre-sensitization, week 0. Treatment reported: therapeutic diphenylcyclopropenone sensitization with weekly scalp DPC. One entry per CDR3 protein, called by TCRdb with MiXCR from the RACE reads. The sample carries tens of thousands of distinct CDR3 sequences, 9.4% recorded once. The material sequenced was whole blood, taken in connection with sensitization to the hapten diphenylcyclopropenone (DPC). Receptors were obtained from a woman between 40 and 55 years old with alopecia areata. Some clones in this sample may be carry-over from other donors' samples.

The V call is TRBV27, the J call TRBJ1-6; D gene unclear. Germline CDR1 MNHEY, CDR2 SMNVEV (reference sequence). This CDR3 region has 13 residues. Deletions cut 3 bases from V and 5 bases from J, with 5 bases between. CDR3 loop: CASSFWNNSPLHF. The CDR3 region has the DNA TGTGCCAGCAGTTTCTGGAATAATTCACCCCTCCACTTT.

This clonotype was recorded many times. V and J are TRBV5-6 and TRBJ2-7, with D unclear. The V end was cut by 0 bases, the J end by 2 bases, with 6 bases between. The CDR3 is 13 amino acids. The germline V gene encodes CDR1 SGHDT and CDR2 YYEEEE. This chain's CDR3 is CASSLDVTYEQYF. DNA of the CDR3: TGTGCCAGCAGCTTGGATGTTACCTACGAGCAGTACTTC.

This clonotype was picked up many times. The chain links TRBV2 to TRBJ1-2, with 9 bases fitting TRBD1. V shed 3 bases and J 2 bases; nucleotides not matched to a gene: 4. Germline V lookup: CDR1 SNHLY, CDR2 FYNNEI. The CDR3 spans 15 residues. The CDR3 nucleotides are TGTGCCAGCAGTGACTGGGGACAGGGCAACTATGGCTACACCTTC. It yields the protein CASSDWGQGNYGYTF. Full variable domain (rest looked up from reference TRBV2 and TRBJ1-2): EPEVTQTPSHQVTQMGQEVILRCVPISNHLYFYWYRQILGQKVEFLVSFYNNEISEKSEIFDDQFSVERPDGSNFTLKIRSTKLEDSAMYFCASSDWGQGNYGYTFGSGTRLTVV.

This clonotype showed up just once. Given a much more abundant clone one base away, this may be a read error. The V call is TRBV3-1, the J call TRBJ1-4; D is uncertain. V dropped 7 bases and J dropped 9 bases, with 12 bases sitting between them. The CDR3 is made up of 12 amino acids. Per germline, CDR1 LGHDT and CDR2 YNNKEL (reference sequence). Here the CDR3 reads CASNQAAQKLFF. The CDR3 bases are TGTGCCAGCAACCAGGCGGCGCAAAAACTGTTTTTT. Full variable domain (missing parts from reference TRBV3-1 and TRBJ1-4): DTAVSQTPKYLVTQMGNDKSIKCEQNLGHDTMYWYKQDSKKFLKIMFSYNNKELIINETVPNRFSPKSPDKAHLNLHINSLELGDSAVYFCASNQAAQKLFFGSGTQLSVL.

This clonotype has more than one count but fewer than ten. The chain employs TRBV7-9 and TRBJ1-1, with D uncertain. Germline V gene data show CDR1 as SEHNR and CDR2 as FQNEAQ (reference sequence). The CDR3 loop spans 13 amino acids. V was trimmed by 8 bases and J by 1 base, leaving 11 bases between them. CDR3 region: CASVFTGNTEAFF. The CDR3 nucleotides are TGTGCCAGCGTCTTTACGGGGAACACTGAAGCTTTCTTT.

The CDR3 region has the DNA TGTGCCAGCAGCCAAGATTCCTCCATATATGGCTACACCTTC. Protein: CASSQDSSIYGYTF. The rearrangement uses TRBV14 and TRBJ1-2; D is unresolved. Trimming took off 0 bases at V and 5 bases at J, with 10 bases between the two ends. Germline assignment: CDR1 SGHDN and CDR2 FVKESK. This CDR3 is 14 amino acids long.

Ten or more counts support this clonotype. V usage is TRBV4-1 and J usage is TRBJ2-2; the match to TRBD2 covers 7 bases. The V gene end was trimmed by 1 base and the J gene end by 3 bases; junction bases not matched to a gene: 2. This CDR3 comprises 15 residues. Germline V gene data show CDR1 as MGHRA and CDR2 as YSYEKL. As DNA, the CDR3 is TGCGCCAGCAGCCAAGGCGGGGGAGACACCGGGGAGCTGTTTTTT. Translated: CASSQGGGDTGELFF.

Turning to this clonotype: With a much larger clone just one base away, this may be a read error. V usage is TRBV2 and J usage is TRBJ1-1; D is uncertain. Trimming took off 7 bases at V and 4 bases at J, with 13 bases between the two ends. The CDR3 totals 13 residues. Germline V gives CDR1 SNHLY, CDR2 FYNNEI. The CDR3 region is CASMAGDLTEAFF. As DNA, the CDR3 is TGTGCCAGCATGGCCGGGGATCTCACTGAAGCTTTCTTT.

The chain is built from TRBV19 and TRBJ2-1; 9 nucleotides line up with TRBD1. CDR3 length: 13 residues. Per germline, CDR1 LNHDA and CDR2 SQIVND (reference sequence). The V and J ends lost 6 bases and 5 bases, in that order; junction bases with no gene match: 2. CDR3: CASRGTGNNEQFF. In DNA form, the CDR3 reads TGTGCCAGTAGAGGGACAGGGAACAATGAGCAGTTCTTC.

This clonotype has just a few counts. This chain uses TRBV6-5 with TRBJ2-3, with 10 bases lining up with TRBD2. The CDR3 runs to 15 residues. V dropped 0 bases and J dropped 6; count of bases not matched to a gene: 3. The germline gives CDR1 MNHEY, CDR2 SVGAGI. The CDR3 reads CASSYSETSGDTQYF. For the CDR3, the DNA is TGTGCCAGCAGTTACTCGGAGACTAGCGGGGATACGCAGTATTTT.

This clonotype occurred many times. The chain joins TRBV7-7 to TRBJ2-1; no reliable D call. Germline assignment: CDR1 SSHAT and CDR2 FNYEAQ (reference sequence). The CDR3 runs 16 residues. Trimming removed 1 base from V and 5 bases from J, with 15 bases in between. The CDR3 sequence: CASSLGLSPRHNEQFF. As DNA, the CDR3 is TGTGCCAGCAGCTTAGGGCTTTCCCCTCGTCACAATGAGCAGTTCTTC. The whole variable domain, remainder taken from reference TRBV7-7 and TRBJ2-1, is GAGVSQSPRYKVTKRGQDVTLRCDPISSHATLYWYQQALGQGPEFLTYFNYEAQPDKSGLPSDRFSAERPEGSISTLTIQRTEQRDSAMYRCASSLGLSPRHNEQFFGPGTRLTVL.

The sample holds many counts of this clonotype. The chain couples TRBV12-3 or TRBV12-4 to TRBJ2-2; no clear D gene. The CDR3 has 16 amino acids. The V end lost 2 bases, the J end lost 4 bases, and 14 bases lay between the germline ends. The CDR3 here is CASSLPPLPSTGELFF. As DNA, the CDR3 is TGTGCCAGCAGTTTACCCCCTCTCCCCAGCACCGGGGAGCTGTTTTTT.

This clonotype was counted at least ten times. This chain links TRBV18 with TRBJ2-3, with 7 bases identical to TRBD2. The germline gives CDR1 KGHSH, CDR2 LQKENI. V lost 0 bases and J lost 2; bases outside the gene matches: 5. This CDR3 is built from 16 residues. The CDR3 protein is CASSPPTGGFTDTQYF. DNA for the CDR3: TGTGCCAGCTCACCACCGACGGGGGGTTTCACAGATACGCAGTATTTT.

V gene TRBV30 combines with J gene TRBJ2-7; 9 nucleotides agree with TRBD1. CDR1 and CDR2 (germline): GTSNPN, SVGIG (reference sequence). V shed 2 bases, J shed 4 bases, and the junction held 3 bases outside the gene matches. The CDR3 totals 13 residues. The CDR3 reads CAWSSGQGYEQYF. CDR3 DNA sequence: TGTGCCTGGAGTTCCGGACAGGGGTACGAGCAGTACTTC.

In this sample, this clonotype turned up a few times. The chain has TRBV27 and TRBJ1-6, with D perhaps matching TRBD1 (6 bases). The germline V and J ends were trimmed by 3 bases and 15 bases, with 18 bases remaining between them. Germline CDR1 reads MNHEY; CDR2 reads SMNVEV (reference sequence). This CDR3 has 14 residues. CDR3 sequence (DNA): TGTGCCAGCAGTTTCAGGGGTTGGGACTTCAACCTCCACTTT. This gives the protein CASSFRGWDFNLHF.

This clonotype was recorded many times. This chain links TRBV7-8 with TRBJ1-1, with 7 bases that match TRBD1. The CDR3 runs to 17 residues. Germline V gene sequence: CDR1 SGHVS, CDR2 FQNEAQ. Trimming removed 7 bases from V and 3 bases from J; junction bases left unmatched: 17. For the CDR3, the DNA is TGTGCCAGCAACGTCAACAGCCCGGGACAGATTCACACTGAAGCTTTCTTT. This encodes CASNVNSPGQIHTEAFF.

This clonotype occurred many times. The V and J genes are TRBV20-1 and TRBJ1-6; D possibly corresponds to TRBD1 (5 bases). V gave up 6 bases and J gave up 3 bases, with 21 bases separating them. Germline CDR1 is DFQATT and CDR2 is SNEGSKA (reference sequence). CDR3 length: 17 amino acids. For the CDR3, the DNA is TGCAGTGCCCTCCGGGACTCTGTGTACCACTATAATTCACCCCTCCACTTT. Amino acids: CSALRDSVYHYNSPLHF.

This chain joins TRBV28 and TRBJ2-7, with D unclear. Germline CDR1 MDHEN, CDR2 SYDVKM. The V end lost 10 bases, the J end lost 3 bases, and 13 bases lay between the germline ends. The CDR3 has 12 residues. The CDR3 DNA reads as TGTGCCACCCAAAACATGGGCTACGAGCAGTACTTC. It specifies CATQNMGYEQYF. Full variable domain (missing parts from reference TRBV28 and TRBJ2-7): DVKVTQSSRYLVKRTGEKVFLECVQDMDHENMFWYRQDPGLGLRLIYFSYDVKMKEKGDIPEGYSVSREKKERFSLILESASTNQTSMYLCATQNMGYEQYFGPGTRLTVT.